This is a list of T cell receptor beta chains from one sample in a study of cytomegalovirus exposure and HLA in healthy donors. TCRdb keeps only in-frame clones here, not all; method: immunoSEQ multiplex PCR. The profile shows about 200,000 clones, approximately 78% of them singletons. The material sequenced was PBMCs. The receptor set was obtained from a woman in her forties or fifties in good health and CMV-seropositive. Both conserved end residues are part of each CDR3. The order of the fields is clone size, V gene, J gene, CDR3 protein. Size is omitted from some rows. Given values are once, few, many or a class for expanded clones.

NA,TRBV7-9,TRBJ2-1,CASSTPRRVNEQFF
NA,TRBV5-4,TRBJ2-7,CASSLGGQPGYEQYF
few,TRBV2,NA,CASSESAPRGRSAYEQYF
NA,TRBV29-1,TRBJ2-3,CSVELWENSTDTQYF
NA,TRBV6-1,TRBJ1-1,CASSGGDRGRRRNTEAFF
NA,TRBV4-3,TRBJ2-3,CASSLGTSGGDTQYF
NA,TRBV11-2,TRBJ2-3,CASSRHPGLAGERRDTQYF
NA,TRBV28,TRBJ2-1,CASSHGQGTYNEQFF
NA,TRBV4-1,TRBJ2-1,CASSQVMGPGGYNEQFF
once,TRBV5-1,TRBJ2-4,CASSPDNSLAKNIQYF
NA,TRBV10-3,TRBJ1-5,CAISDDRLRAQHF
NA,TRBV10-2,TRBJ2-7,CATKQQVGQYF
NA,TRBV5-6,TRBJ2-7,CASSTGTGRSYEQYF
NA,TRBV7-8,TRBJ2-7,CASSLGAGESYEQYF
once,TRBV6-5,TRBJ2-7,CASSYSGQGETYEQYF
NA,TRBV4-2,TRBJ2-2,CASSQQTSGRPHTGELFF
once,TRBV10-3,TRBJ2-3,CAISLGRVPSRTQYF
NA,TRBV30,TRBJ2-2,CAWNPGSNLYTGELFF
NA,TRBV1,TRBJ2-1,CTSSRRVLAEDNNEQFF
NA,TRBV5-5,TRBJ1-5,CASSLQSNQPQHF
NA,TRBV14,TRBJ1-4,CASSRQFNEKLFF
NA,TRBV19,TRBJ1-1,CASSTSQGTEAFF
NA,TRBV9,TRBJ2-2,CASSVRQGETGELFF
NA,TRBV20-1,TRBJ2-7,CCPGQGREQYF
NA,TRBV19,TRBJ2-2,CASSIGEGQGRSGELFF
NA,TRBV15,TRBJ1-4,CATSSREYSNEKLFF
NA,TRBV9,TRBJ2-3,CASSTEAGGPGTQYF
few,TRBV7-9,TRBJ2-3,CASSIRQGSTDTQYF
NA,TRBV5-3,TRBJ2-4,CARSLTPKNSQYF
NA,TRBV29-1,TRBJ1-2,CSVPDRSYGYTF
NA,TRBV5-6,TRBJ2-5,CASSSGSGARETQYF
NA,TRBV2,TRBJ2-7,CASRSDRVSYEQYF
NA,TRBV6-6,TRBJ2-1,CASSHPGNEQFF
NA,TRBV28,TRBJ2-7,CASSFSRLASYEQYF
NA,TRBV21-1,TRBJ2-1,CASSKQAGGRYNEQFF
NA,TRBV19,TRBJ1-5,CASSSGQTIPQPQHF
NA,TRBV28,TRBJ2-1,CASSSGHLNEQFF
NA,TRBV5-1,TRBJ2-5,CASSLAGETQYF
NA,TRBV6-5,TRBJ2-7,CASRVAGGPYEQYF
NA,TRBV21-1,TRBJ2-7,CASSKSGATRESSYGQYF
NA,TRBV6-5,TRBJ2-7,CASSEAAQREQYF